This record concerns one T cell receptor beta chain sequence. Antigen: not known. The CDR3 has 14 residues. Trimming took 6 bases from V and 4 from J; bases not matched to a gene: 7. Researchers built TCR beta libraries using quantitative 5'-RACE with molecular barcodes. A single record per CDR3 protein comes from TCRdb applying MiXCR to the 5' RACE reads. The sample lists some 270,000 distinct CDR3 sequences, under 35% occurring once. The sample comes from a study of CD8 T cells in ankylosing spondylitis. Findings and limits, study-wide: Past research had described some motif variants in reactive arthritis synovial fluid and blood. According to the report, clones linked to the disease were significantly enriched in matched synovial fluid samples taken from ankylosing spondylitis patients. A TCR beta motif of eight or nine highly homologous variants seemed to mark ankylosing spondylitis blood.

Sequenced material: blood, either unsorted or a sorted T cell fraction (not recorded which). This sequence joins TRBV12-3 or TRBV12-4 and TRBJ2-7; 9 bases align to TRBD1. The clonotype comes from a male donor with ankylosing spondylitis or in good health (not recorded which). The CDR3 sequence is CASSPTGGRYEQYF. DNA of the CDR3: TGTGCCAGCAGCCCGACAGGGGGAAGGTACGAGCAGTACTTC.